A single sample is the source of the 5 T cell receptor beta chains below, sequenced in a study of CD8+ T cells in alopecia areata (dated by TCRdb to 2017 to 2018). Read against the paper, the sample's time point label means: 24 weeks on oral tofacitinib. According to the study, the label for this sample's treatment or condition signals: oral pan-JAK inhibitor, 5-10 mg twice daily. Libraries came from the immunoSEQ multiplex PCR assay. RNA was extracted from all samples and reverse transcribed into cDNA, which served as template for TCR sequencing. Drawn from immuneACCESS, this table holds only the in-frame rearrangements with V and J called that TCRdb kept. Clones are partly lost; checked studies trace under half to an unresolved V gene and leave the rest unexplained. The sample data list about 200,000 clones, and over 45% of these were observed just once. The biggest ten clones account for roughly 5% of the sample.

The material was CD4+ T cells sorted from blood, obtained at week 24, from a patient treated with tofacitinib. The receptors were gathered from a human donor with alopecia areata.

V is TRBV9 and J is TRBJ2-6, with D hard to call. CDR1 is SGDLS, CDR2 YYNGEE, per germline. The ends were cut back, 2 bases at V and 0 bases at J, with 3 bases in the middle. The CDR3 length is 14 residues. CDR3 DNA: TGTGCCAGCAGCGTCCGCTCTGGGGCCAACGTCCTGACTTTC. It specifies CASSVRSGANVLTF.

This clone has only one observation. The V gene is TRBV9, the J gene TRBJ1-6; no clear D. CDR1 is SGDLS, CDR2 YYNGEE, per germline. The CDR3 loop spans 14 amino acids. V was trimmed by 0 bases and J by 7 bases, leaving 8 bases between them. CDR3 bases: TGTGCCAGCAGCGTAGACGTCAGAAATTCACCCCTCCACTTT. Protein sequence: CASSVDVRNSPLHF.

A few counts support this clone. V and J are TRBV13 and TRBJ2-7; D might be TRBD1 or TRBD2, each matching 5 bases. This CDR3 has 14 residues. Germline CDR1 PRHDT, CDR2 FYEKMQ (reference sequence). The V end was cut by 5 bases, the J end by 7 bases, with 18 bases between. CDR3 in DNA: TGTGCCAGCAGCCCTCAGTTGGGGCGGAGGGAGCAGTACTTC. It specifies CASSPQLGRREQYF.

In its sample, this clone was seen a few times. The V gene is TRBV5-6, the J gene TRBJ1-5; D is unclear. The V end was cut by 5 bases, the J end by 1 base, with 10 bases between. The CDR3 is made up of 14 amino acids. CDR1 and CDR2 from the germline V gene are SGHDT and YYEEEE. CDR3 nucleotides: TGTGCCAGCAGTCTTCACAGCAGCAATCAGCCCCAGCATTTT. As protein: CASSLHSSNQPQHF.

The genes are TRBV7-9 and TRBJ2-5; perhaps TRBD2 as D (6 bases). Deletions cut 2 bases from V and 3 bases from J, with 10 bases between. Germline-derived CDR1 and CDR2 are SEHNR and FQNEAQ (reference sequence). CDR3 length equals 14 residues. The CDR3 loop is CASSLMGGEETQYF. The CDR3 DNA follows: TGTGCCAGCAGCTTAATGGGCGGGGAAGAGACCCAGTACTTC.